These 16 T cell receptor beta chains were all obtained from the same sample, sequenced in a study of T cells in Graves' hyperthyroidism and ophthalmopathy. Amplification of TCR beta CDR3 regions was performed using RNA transcripts as template. The HTBI primer set served for first-round RT-PCR of the TCR CDR3. TCRdb reanalysed the multiplex PCR reads using MiXCR and keeps one entry per CDR3 protein. The sample lists more than 350,000 distinct CDR3 sequences; about 16% were seen once. The sample consisted of blood. These receptors originate from an older woman with Graves' ophthalmopathy.

This clonotype was detected only a few times. This chain connects TRBV20-1 to TRBJ1-3; 9 bases are shared with TRBD1. J gave up 4 bases and V 1 base, and 8 bases lay outside the gene matches. Germline CDR1 DFQATT, CDR2 SNEGSKA (reference sequence). The CDR3 extends over 16 amino acids. The CDR3 nucleotides read TGCAGTGCTAGAGGGGACAGGGTTGGTCCCGGAAACACCATATATTTT. It codes for CSARGDRVGPGNTIYF.

The sample holds many counts of this clonotype. The V gene is TRBV7-2, the J gene TRBJ2-3, with a tentative D call TRBD2 (5 bases). Looked up from germline, CDR1 is SGHTA and CDR2 is FQGNSA. V gave up 5 bases and J gave up 5 bases, with 23 bases separating them. The CDR3 has 17 residues. The CDR3, as DNA: TGTGCCAGCAGCCCGGACGGCCGGGGTCGGGTAAGAGATACGCAGTATTTT. This gives the protein CASSPDGRGRVRDTQYF.

This clonotype was found a few times. A much larger clone is a single base away; this may be a read error. The V gene is TRBV18, the J gene TRBJ2-1; D remains unclear. Germline CDR1 and CDR2: KGHSH and LQKENI. The CDR3 is made up of 12 amino acids. The CDR3 DNA follows: TGTGCCAGCTCACCAAGGTTGGTTGAGCAGCTCTTC. Its protein product is CASSPRLVEQLF. The whole variable domain, filled in from reference TRBV18 and TRBJ2-1, reads NAGVMQNPRHLVRRRGQEARLRCSPMKGHSHVYWYRQLPEEGLKFMVYLQKENIIDESGMPKERFSAEFPKEGPSILRIQQVVRGDSAAYFCASSPRLVEQLFGPGTRLTVL.

This clonotype was seen ten or more times. The CDR3 reads CASRGVSARPRFF. CDR3 coding DNA: TGTGCCAGCAGGGGAGTCTCCGCTCGGCCGCGGTTCTTC. This chain uses TRBV2 with TRBJ2-1; the D gene is possibly TRBD2 (5 bases). Trimming left V 6 bases short and J 15 bases short, with 21 bases between. CDR3 length equals 13 residues. Germline CDR1 reads SNHLY; CDR2 reads FYNNEI.

The genes are TRBV6-2 or TRBV6-3 and TRBJ2-3; D not certain. This CDR3 contains 16 residues. Germline V lookup: CDR1 MNHEY, CDR2 SVGEGT. V lost 5 bases to trimming and J lost 4 bases, with 19 bases between them. CDR3 sequence reads: CASSRLGFHGPDTQYF. DNA of the CDR3: TGTGCCAGCAGTCGCCTTGGTTTTCACGGACCAGATACGCAGTATTTT.

There are a few counts of this clonotype. V usage is TRBV29-1 and J usage is TRBJ1-4; maybe TRBD1 (5 bases). CDR3 length equals 13 residues. The V end was cut by 4 bases, the J end by 3 bases, with 9 bases between. The V gene's germline CDR1 is SQVTM and CDR2 ANQGSEA. The DNA of the CDR3 is TGCAGCGTTGGTACGGGGGCTAATGAAAAACTGTTTTTT. It codes for CSVGTGANEKLFF.

This clonotype was detected many times. The rearrangement joins TRBV27 to TRBJ2-1, with TRBD2 matching 10 bases. V gave up 3 bases and J gave up 4 bases; unmatched junction bases: 6. CDR1 MNHEY and CDR2 SMNVEV come from the germline V gene (reference sequence). The CDR3 spans 16 residues. CDR3: CASSFLLAGTYNEQFF. Here the CDR3 DNA reads TGTGCCAGCAGTTTCCTACTAGCGGGAACATACAATGAGCAGTTCTTC.

This clonotype has a count of ten or more. The J gene is TRBJ2-1, the V gene TRBV11-2, with D perhaps matching TRBD1 (6 bases). Trimming pared 5 bases from V and 0 bases from J, leaving 14 bases between. Germline-derived CDR1 and CDR2 are SGHAT and FQNNGV. The CDR3 length is 16 residues. The CDR3 nucleotides read TGTGCCAGCAGCCAGATCAGGGGAAGCTCCTACAATGAGCAGTTCTTC. Amino acids: CASSQIRGSSYNEQFF.

The chain carries TRBV7-3 and TRBJ2-1, with D possibly TRBD2 on 6 matching bases. Germline V gene lookup returns CDR1 SGHTA and CDR2 FQGTGA. V lost 4 bases and J lost 9, with 13 bases in between. This CDR3 contains 13 residues. For the CDR3, the DNA is TGTGCCAGCAGCTCCACTCAGGGAGGTGAGCAGTTCTTC. Amino acid sequence: CASSSTQGGEQFF.

At least ten counts were recorded for this clonotype. The chain links TRBV28 to TRBJ2-3, with D hard to call. Deletions cut 5 bases from V and 2 bases from J, with 17 bases between. The CDR3 runs to 16 residues. The germline V gene encodes CDR1 MDHEN and CDR2 SYDVKM. Here the CDR3 DNA reads TGTGCCAGCAGTGTCCCTCTAGGTCACGTCACAGATACGCAGTATTTT. This encodes CASSVPLGHVTDTQYF.

V gene TRBV7-9 combines with J gene TRBJ2-6, with D unclear. CDR1 SEHNR and CDR2 FQNEAQ come from the germline V gene (reference sequence). V was pared by 1 base and J by 1 base, with 5 bases between. This CDR3 is 15 amino acids long. CDR3 coding DNA: TGTGCCAGCAGCTTAGTACAATCTGGGGCCAACGTCCTGACTTTC. It codes for CASSLVQSGANVLTF.

This clonotype was observed many times. The chain has TRBV20-1 and TRBJ2-1; D gene uncertain. Deletions cut 6 bases from V and 6 bases from J, with 21 bases between. There are 15 residues in the CDR3. Per germline, CDR1 DFQATT and CDR2 SNEGSKA (reference sequence). CDR3 nucleotide sequence: TGCAGTGCCTCCTCTGGAGACCATGTCGGCAATGAGCAGTTCTTC. Its protein is CSASSGDHVGNEQFF.

This clonotype was detected ten times or more. This chain links TRBV5-1 with TRBJ2-7, with 13 nucleotides matching TRBD2. There are 14 residues in the CDR3. J was trimmed by 7 bases and V by 4 bases; bases with no gene match: 5. In germline, CDR1 is SGHRS, CDR2 YFSETQ. The CDR3 sequence: CASSMGLAGIEQYF. As DNA, the CDR3 is TGCGCCAGCAGCATGGGACTAGCGGGAATAGAGCAGTACTTC.

This clonotype was detected many times. The rearrangement links TRBV29-1 to TRBJ2-1, with a tentative D call TRBD2 (5 bases). The V end lost 6 bases, the J end lost 3 bases, and 9 bases lay between the germline ends. The CDR3 extends over 12 amino acids. In germline, CDR1 is SQVTM, CDR2 ANQGSEA. CDR3 sequence (DNA): TGCAGCGTAATAGCGCTCTACAATGAGCAGTTCTTC. Protein: CSVIALYNEQFF.

This clonotype occurred many times. The chain uses TRBV20-1 and TRBJ2-5, with TRBD2 as a possible D gene (6 bases). CDR1 DFQATT and CDR2 SNEGSKA come from the germline V gene (reference sequence). V lost 6 bases to trimming and J lost 5 bases, with 13 bases between them. The CDR3 sequence is 12 residues long. The DNA of the CDR3 is TGCAGTGCCCTCAGCGGGCGCGAGACCCAGTACTTC. Protein: CSALSGRETQYF.

This clonotype was observed at least ten times. The chain employs TRBV28 and TRBJ1-5; a weak D match, TRBD1 (6 bases). The germline V gene encodes CDR1 MDHEN and CDR2 SYDVKM. V lost 3 bases and J 1 base, leaving 7 bases between the germline ends. The CDR3 is made up of 14 amino acids. In nucleotides, the CDR3 is TGTGCCAGCAGTTTCAGGGGCAGCAATCAGCCCCAGCATTTT. Residues: CASSFRGSNQPQHF. The full variable domain, with the rest looked up from reference TRBV28 and TRBJ1-5, is DVKVTQSSRYLVKRTGEKVFLECVQDMDHENMFWYRQDPGLGLRLIYFSYDVKMKEKGDIPEGYSVSREKKERFSLILESASTNQTSMYLCASSFRGSNQPQHFGDGTRLSIL.